This T cell receptor (beta chain) originates from a study of blood T cells in healthy people across ages. Study outcomes and limitations: Long-lived donors exceeded aged donors in naive CD4+ cells and diversity. Possibly confounding the expanded clonotype changes was the fact that donor CMV status was unknown.

Each donor supplied roughly 9.1 milliliters of peripheral blood. A J-beta primer mix and a sample-barcoded 5' primer were used in a second PCR of roughly 6 to 11 cycles. TCRdb independently ran MiXCR on the 5' RACE reads; one entry per CDR3 protein. The data show about 1.1 million distinct CDR3 sequences, under 40% seen once. Turning to this clonotype: The antigen is not known.

Germline CDR1 is SNHLY and CDR2 is FYNNEI. Trimming shortened V by 0 bases and J by 7 bases, and 10 bases separated the two germline ends. This CDR3 comprises 13 residues. This receptor was taken from a man younger than 35 in good health. Sample: blood. The V and J genes are TRBV2 and TRBJ2-7; D unresolved. CDR3 DNA sequence: TGTGCCAGCAGTGAAGCTACGACCAATGAGCAGTACTTC. Translation gives CASSEATTNEQYF.